This is a list of T cell receptor beta chains from one sample in a study of beta chain features in type 1 diabetes. TCRdb's copy holds only in-frame clones and misses some; the assay was immunoSEQ multiplex PCR. The data contain roughly 350,000 clones, around 10% of them seen just once; the ten biggest clones take up about 0.64%. The sequenced material came from central memory CD4+ T cells from blood. The origin of the receptors is a man younger than 45 with type 1 diabetes. Each CDR3 is given with its conserved first and last residue. Fields, in order: J gene, clone size, V gene, CDR3 protein. Some rows have no size entry. The others give once, few or many, or a class for an expanded clone.

TRBJ2-7,NA,TRBV30,CAWSGYPSGSYEQYF
TRBJ1-4,NA,TRBV7-9,CASSIAGEKLFF
TRBJ2-7,NA,TRBV5-1,CASSLALQGAHEQYF
TRBJ2-5,NA,TRBV10-3,CATTGGGETQYF
TRBJ2-7,few,TRBV4-1,CASSQGNFAGGASYEQYF
TRBJ2-7,few,TRBV6-1,CASSTNRVTVYEQYF
TRBJ1-5,NA,TRBV6-5,CASSSGRDQPQHF
TRBJ2-3,few,TRBV4-1,CASSHSWGTDTQYF
TRBJ2-2,many,TRBV5-4,CASSPGTRSNTGELFF
TRBJ2-5,NA,TRBV7-6,CASSLAGGHQETQYF
TRBJ2-2,NA,TRBV5-8,CASSLVRGPLGELFF
TRBJ2-3,NA,TRBV28,CASSPRGRSTDTQYF
TRBJ2-5,NA,TRBV11-2,CASSSRTPGETQYF
TRBJ1-1,few,TRBV7-2,CASSLGQLDVAFF
TRBJ2-3,many,TRBV19,CASSSGRRDTQYF
TRBJ1-1,few,TRBV29-1,CSVPTQGVDTEAFF
TRBJ1-4,few,TRBV7-8,CASSLADRAYEKLFF
TRBJ1-5,NA,TRBV19,CASSIDRDSPQHF
TRBJ2-2,NA,TRBV18,CASSPTLTNTGELFF
TRBJ1-2,few,TRBV28,CARSFDGGGYTF
TRBJ2-5,few,TRBV4-2,CASSPGKETLETQYF
TRBJ2-1,few,TRBV6-5,CASSRVGGRDNEQFF
TRBJ1-2,NA,TRBV29-1,CSVEYGRDGYTF
TRBJ1-2,NA,TRBV6-6,CASNPYPDGNYGYTF
TRBJ2-3,NA,TRBV7-2,CASSPQRDTQYF
TRBJ2-3,NA,TRBV2,CASMYDMWQGSTQYF
TRBJ2-3,many,TRBV6-1,CASRPGRQWVDTQYF
TRBJ2-5,few,TRBV5-1,CASSPVGGQETQYF
TRBJ1-2,NA,TRBV7-9,CASSTTTGSGYTF
TRBJ1-1,NA,TRBV7-2,CASIIQGNTEAFF
TRBJ2-7,NA,TRBV27,CASRTSYEQYF
TRBJ2-7,NA,TRBV15,CATSRESYSVHEQYF
TRBJ2-1,few,TRBV7-2,CASSSSTSYNEQFF
TRBJ2-3,few,TRBV5-1,CASSPYERERANTQYF
TRBJ1-2,NA,TRBV18,CASSPTPGSSNYGYTF
TRBJ2-3,few,TRBV29-1,CSVILTSTDTQYF
TRBJ2-1,many,TRBV29-1,CSAGPGTDENEQFF
TRBJ1-4,NA,TRBV6-5,CASRQGGEKLFF
TRBJ2-2,NA,TRBV7-2,CASSLETSGRTSAGELFF
TRBJ1-1,many,TRBV20-1,CSARIDSEAFF
TRBJ2-7,NA,TRBV4-1,CASSQDMDSYEQYF
TRBJ1-2,NA,TRBV7-9,CASSLQGSSTLGYTF
TRBJ2-1,NA,TRBV29-1,CSIRVVVLNEQFF
TRBJ2-7,few,TRBV10-3,CASETRTGSYLVYEQYF
TRBJ1-5,few,TRBV30,CAWRAIGGTGNQPQHF
TRBJ1-2,few,TRBV28,CASSTGGDLYGYTF
TRBJ1-1,few,TRBV5-1,CASSPDRDEAFF
TRBJ2-1,NA,TRBV6-5,CASSYTAGLAGEQFF